This T cell receptor (beta chain) was captured in a study of shared clonotypes between healthy human individuals. Assay execution proceeded at the deep level. Libraries were prepared by immunoSEQ multiplex PCR; TCRdb keeps only in-frame clonotypes and omits some of them. Of about 460,000 clones detected, 77% appear once; the ten largest clones hold approximately 12%. The CDR3 is 14 amino acids. Germline loops: CDR1 SGDLS, CDR2 YYNGEE. Trimming at V came to 3 bases and at J to 2 bases, leaving 4 bases not matched to a gene. A note on this clone: Antigen unknown.

Overall study findings and caveats: What limited the represented genetic and exposure-history diversity was the small number of donors. Sampling covered nothing but blood. Tissue TCR repertoires likely differ from those found in blood.

The clonotype was recovered from a woman in her 40s in good health. Some clones in this sample may be carry-over from other donors' samples. The sample comprised PBMCs. The rearrangement links TRBV9 to TRBJ2-7; 8 nucleotides match TRBD1. DNA of the CDR3: TGTGCCAGCAGCGCCCAGGGGGCGGCCTACGAGCAGTACTTC. Translated, it gives CASSAQGAAYEQYF.